Each of the 5 T cell receptor beta chains below was sequenced from the same sample in a study of cytotoxic CD8 clonotypes in ibrutinib-treated CLL. The data were produced by immunoSEQ multiplex PCR, yet TCRdb's version contains in-frame clones alone and is incomplete. The table lists about 89,000 clones, almost 80% of them singletons, with 32% in the top ten. The input for sequencing was PBMCs, taken after 12 months of ibrutinib treatment. The receptors shown here come from a human donor with chronic lymphocytic leukemia.

The chain joins TRBV2 to TRBJ1-5; D uncertain. CDR1 and CDR2 (germline): SNHLY, FYNNEI. The CDR3 spans 15 residues. Trimming left V 5 bases short and J 0 bases short, with 11 bases between. CDR3 region: CASSSAGNSNQPQHF. The DNA of the CDR3 is TGTGCCAGCAGTTCCGCCGGGAATAGCAATCAGCCCCAGCATTTT.

This chain connects TRBV19 to TRBJ1-5; D remains ambiguous. Germline CDR1 reads LNHDA; CDR2 reads SQIVND (reference sequence). Trimming left V 5 bases short and J 2 bases short, with 10 bases between. The CDR3 runs to 14 residues. In DNA, the CDR3 is TGTGCCAGTAGTCAGCGGAGGGGCAATCAGCCCCAGCATTTT. This sequence encodes CASSQRRGNQPQHF.

The chain joins TRBV7-6 to TRBJ1-5; unclear D gene. V was pared by 5 bases and J by 2 bases, with 7 bases between. Per germline, CDR1 SGHVS and CDR2 FNYEAQ. The CDR3 has 13 residues. Written as DNA, the CDR3 is TGTGCCAGCAGCCCCCAGGGCAATCAGCCCCAGCATTTT. It is translated as CASSPQGNQPQHF.

V is TRBV7-9 and J is TRBJ2-7, with a tentative D call TRBD1 (5 bases). The V gene lost 5 bases and the J gene lost 0 bases, with 17 bases spanning the gap. From germline, CDR1 is SEHNR and CDR2 FQNEAQ (reference sequence). The CDR3 is 16 residues long. The CDR3 reads CASSRIRAQSSYEQYF. CDR3 DNA sequence: TGTGCCAGCAGCCGAATCAGGGCCCAGAGCTCCTACGAGCAGTACTTC.

The chain has TRBV5-1 and TRBJ2-5; D possibly matches TRBD1 or TRBD2 (5 bases each). The CDR3 covers 16 residues. Per the germline V gene, CDR1 is SGHRS and CDR2 is YFSETQ. V was cut by 3 bases and J by 0 bases, with 15 bases left in between. In DNA, the CDR3 is TGCGCCAGCAGCTCGGCGGGCAGGGAGTACCAAGAGACCCAGTACTTC. It translates to CASSSAGREYQETQYF.